This T cell receptor beta chain is drawn from a study of blood T cell repertoires in COVID-19. Trimming pared 1 base from V and 5 bases from J, leaving 8 bases between. Germline V gene sequence: CDR1 SQVTM, CDR2 ANQGSEA. CDR3 length: 12 residues. Repertoires were generated with immunoSEQ multiplex PCR, while TCRdb's copy carries only in-frame clones and drops some. The data show about 110,000 clones, roughly 84% seen once. The chain employs TRBV29-1 and TRBJ1-2; D is ambiguous. The TCR comes from a middle-aged woman with acute or convalescent COVID-19. Sequencing was carried out using peripheral blood. CDR3 sequence (DNA): TGCAGCGTTGAAGGTCTCCCTTATGGCTACACCTTC. Its protein is CSVEGLPYGYTF.